This entry is about one T cell receptor (beta chain). Its antigen remains unidentified. One end of the junction fails to match germline, which may point to a read error. The sample carries other DNA sequences with the same CDR3. Vbeta (60) and Jbeta (13) primers were used in the PCR. Generated by immunoSEQ multiplex PCR, the TCRdb table keeps only in-frame clones and is missing some. The sample records roughly 160,000 clones, 75% to 90% being singletons. CDR3 length equals 13 residues. Germline V CDR1 and CDR2: SNHLY, FYNNEI. All the people who gave samples were healthy bone marrow donors. This sample is drawn from a study of cytomegalovirus exposure and HLA in healthy donors. Study-level findings and limits: Immune exposure was documented only through CMV serostatus. Some public TCRs appeared in many individuals, while most sequences were rare.

This chain joins TRBV2 and TRBJ1-1, with TRBD1 identical over 8 bases. Input material: PBMCs. The receptor comes from a boy aged 2 to 10 in good health and CMV-seronegative. In nucleotides, the CDR3 is TGTGCCAGCAGTCACGACAGGGGCACTAAAGCTTTCTTT. Translation gives CASSHDRGTKAFF.